These 23 T cell receptor beta chains came from one sample sequenced in a study of human T cells and chemical hapten exposure. MiXCR, run by TCRdb on the RACE reads, gives a single entry per CDR3 protein. This table has some 38,000 distinct CDR3 sequences, over 7.5% appearing once. Time point noted: patch test 3, about 24 weeks after DPC sensitization. As for treatment: therapeutic diphenylcyclopropenone sensitization with weekly scalp DPC. Extraction yielded total RNA from whole blood (unfractionated). The source was whole blood, collected in connection with sensitization to the hapten diphenylcyclopropenone (DPC). The source is a man aged 50 or older with alopecia areata. Some clones in this sample may be carry-over from other donors' samples.

The table lists this clonotype with a few counts. CDR3 sequence: CATSSPFPYNEQFF. The CDR3 DNA is TGTGCCACCAGCAGCCCGTTCCCCTACAATGAGCAGTTCTTC. V gene TRBV15 combines with J gene TRBJ2-1, with D unresolved. The CDR3 spans 14 residues. From germline, CDR1 is LNHNV and CDR2 YYDKDF (reference sequence). The V end lost 3 bases, the J end lost 2 bases, and 8 bases lay between the germline ends.

The CDR3 DNA is TGTGCCACCAGCAGAGATGAGGGGGACATAATCACCGGGGAGCTGTTTTTT. This gives the protein CATSRDEGDIITGELFF. The chain couples TRBV15 to TRBJ2-2; D perhaps matches TRBD1 (6 bases). The CDR3 consists of 17 residues. Trimming removed 0 bases at V and 4 bases at J, with 15 bases between. Germline V gives CDR1 LNHNV, CDR2 YYDKDF (reference sequence).

The sample holds a few counts of this clonotype. V is TRBV5-1 and J is TRBJ2-2; D unresolved. Germline V gene sequence: CDR1 SGHRS, CDR2 YFSETQ. V lost 4 bases to trimming and J lost 6 bases, with 7 bases between them. The CDR3 runs 12 residues. CDR3 nucleotides: TGCGCCAGCAGCCCCCGACCCGGGGAGCTGTTTTTT. The encoded protein is CASSPRPGELFF.

This clonotype was seen many times. The chain carries TRBV28 and TRBJ2-3; 10 bases agree with TRBD2. The CDR3 covers 17 residues. Germline CDR1 reads MDHEN; CDR2 reads SYDVKM. The junction had 11 bases not matched to a gene; V was cut back by 5 bases and J by 3 bases. The CDR3 loop reads CASSPSAGAGGTDTQYF. The CDR3 nucleotides are TGTGCCAGCAGTCCCTCCGCCGGAGCGGGAGGGACAGATACGCAGTATTTT. The full variable domain, rest sourced from reference TRBV28 and TRBJ2-3, is DVKVTQSSRYLVKRTGEKVFLECVQDMDHENMFWYRQDPGLGLRLIYFSYDVKMKEKGDIPEGYSVSREKKERFSLILESASTNQTSMYLCASSPSAGAGGTDTQYFGPGTRLTVL.

This clonotype has at least ten counts. The chain combines TRBV18 with TRBJ2-1; D call uncertain. This CDR3 is built from 14 residues. Between the trimmed V and J ends, which lost 3 bases and 5 bases, there was a span of 11 bases. CDR1 KGHSH and CDR2 LQKENI come from the germline V gene. This CDR3 is CASSPPNANNEQFF. CDR3 DNA sequence: TGTGCCAGCTCACCCCCAAACGCTAACAATGAGCAGTTCTTC.

This clonotype occurred many times. The germline gene is not matched at one end of the junction; a read error may be the cause. This sequence joins TRBV6-5 and TRBJ2-7; D unresolved. The V gene's germline CDR1 is MNHEY and CDR2 SVGAGI. There are 15 residues in the CDR3. The CDR3 sequence: CASSSTKGWAAAANF. The CDR3 region has the DNA TGTGCCAGCAGTTCAACGAAAGGATGGGCAGCCGCGGCAAACTTC.

This clonotype has only a few counts. The J gene is TRBJ1-4, the V gene TRBV7-9; D not resolved. The CDR3 runs 13 residues. Germline lookup yields CDR1 SEHNR and CDR2 FQNEAQ (reference sequence). The CDR3 DNA is TGTGGCTCGCAGCGGTGGTCGGAGAATGGACTGTTTTTT. It translates to CGSQRWSENGLFF.

The rearrangement links TRBV12-3 or TRBV12-4 to TRBJ2-7, with 8 bases fitting TRBD2. The CDR3 extends over 14 amino acids. V lost 4 bases to trimming and J lost 5 bases; unmatched junction nucleotides: 7. Written as DNA, the CDR3 is TGTGCCAGCAGTTCCCTGGCGGGAGGAAACGAGCAGTACTTC. Translating it yields CASSSLAGGNEQYF.

The chain couples TRBV6-2 or TRBV6-3 to TRBJ2-2; 10 bases agree with TRBD2. Germline CDR1 and CDR2: MNHEY and SVGEGT. The CDR3 is 17 amino acids. The V gene end was trimmed by 7 bases and the J gene end by 7 bases; junction bases not matched to a gene: 15. The DNA for the CDR3 is TGTGCCAGCACCTTGACTAGCGGGCGAGATCTTGACGGGGAGCTGTTTTTT. Translating it yields CASTLTSGRDLDGELFF.

This clonotype appeared many times. The conserved phenylalanine or tryptophan normally closing the CDR3 is absent here, so this likely arose from a read error. It is unclear where the CDR3 begins or ends on the DNA, so no DNA is shown, and the CDR3 is as TCRdb lists it. The gene calls are TRBV7-9 and TRBJ2-5; the D call TRBD2 from the table was never checked on the DNA. The CDR3 region is 9 residues in length, termini included. The germline V gene has CDR1 SEHNR and CDR2 FQNEAQ (reference sequence). The CDR3 spells CASSLGEFL.

This clonotype was seen repeatedly, ten times or more. The rearrangement joins TRBV4-1 to TRBJ2-1; 11 bases fit TRBD2. Germline CDR1 reads MGHRA; CDR2 reads YSYEKL. CDR3 length: 15 residues. The V gene end was trimmed by 7 bases and the J gene end by 3 bases; junction bases not matched to a gene: 5. CDR3 nucleotides: TGCGCCAGCACCAAAGGACTAGCGGGCTACAATGAGCAGTTCTTC. Translation: CASTKGLAGYNEQFF.

This clonotype was detected ten times or more. The chain has TRBV5-8 and TRBJ2-7, with a possible D match to TRBD1 (6 bases). V lost 0 bases, J lost 3 bases, and 13 bases lay in between. Germline-derived CDR1 and CDR2 are SGHTS and YDEGEE. The CDR3 has 15 amino acids. Here the CDR3 DNA reads TGTGCCAGCAGCTTGGAGAGGGGGACGGACTACGAGCAGTACTTC. Encoded protein: CASSLERGTDYEQYF.

This clonotype was observed at least ten times. V is TRBV12-3 or TRBV12-4 and J is TRBJ2-5; D not certain. The CDR3 is made up of 13 amino acids. V was shortened by 3 bases and J by 0 bases, with 5 bases between the two germline ends. The CDR3: CASSFGYQETQYF. DNA for the CDR3: TGTGCCAGCAGTTTTGGGTACCAAGAGACCCAGTACTTC.

This chain links TRBV18 with TRBJ1-1; 11 nucleotides agree with TRBD1. The CDR3 loop spans 16 amino acids. The trim removed 6 bases at V and 3 bases at J, leaving 9 bases unmatched. Germline V gene data show CDR1 as KGHSH and CDR2 as LQKENI. The CDR3 reads CASSQGQGAQYTEAFF. The CDR3 nucleotides are TGTGCCAGCTCGCAAGGACAGGGGGCCCAGTACACTGAAGCTTTCTTT. The full variable domain, rest sourced from reference TRBV18 and TRBJ1-1, is NAGVMQNPRHLVRRRGQEARLRCSPMKGHSHVYWYRQLPEEGLKFMVYLQKENIIDESGMPKERFSAEFPKEGPSILRIQQVVRGDSAAYFCASSQGQGAQYTEAFFGQGTRLTVV.

This clonotype was seen only a few times. This CDR3 is CASSHYVLGNIQYF. The CDR3 DNA reads TGTGCCAGCAGTCACTACGTTCTTGGAAACATTCAGTACTTC. The chain is built from TRBV28 and TRBJ2-4; unclear D gene. CDR1 is MDHEN, CDR2 SYDVKM, per germline. V was cut by 5 bases and J by 6 bases, with 14 bases left in between. The CDR3 has 14 amino acids.

This clonotype was picked up a small number of times. V usage is TRBV20-1 and J usage is TRBJ2-7; D may be TRBD2 (5 bases). Germline V gene lookup returns CDR1 DFQATT and CDR2 SNEGSKA (reference sequence). The CDR3 spans 12 residues. V lost 5 bases and J 7 bases, leaving 15 bases between the germline ends. In DNA, the CDR3 is TGCAGTGCTGGCGGGCAGCCGGGAGAGCAGTACTTC. It translates to CSAGGQPGEQYF.

This clonotype was observed at least ten times. This chain uses TRBV11-2 with TRBJ2-3; 8 nucleotides agree with TRBD2. There are 15 residues in the CDR3. The V segment lost 4 bases and the J segment 3 bases; nucleotides outside the gene matches: 6. In germline, CDR1 is SGHAT, CDR2 FQNNGV. The CDR3 bases are TGTGCCAGCAGCTCACAGCGGGAGTTAACAGATACGCAGTATTTT. Translated: CASSSQRELTDTQYF.

This clonotype was picked up many times. The J gene is TRBJ2-1, the V gene TRBV3-1, with D perhaps TRBD1 (6 bases). The CDR3 loop spans 14 amino acids. Germline CDR1 LGHDT, CDR2 YNNKEL (reference sequence). The V gene lost 4 bases and the J gene lost 3 bases, with 10 bases spanning the gap. CDR3 residues: CASSLGHLYNEQFF. CDR3 DNA: TGTGCCAGCAGCCTGGGACATCTCTACAATGAGCAGTTCTTC.

This clonotype was counted ten times or more. The CDR3 coding sequence is TGTGCCTGGCAGAGGGCTCCTAATGAAAAACTGTTTTTT. Amino acid sequence: CAWQRAPNEKLFF. This chain joins TRBV30 and TRBJ1-4; D uncertain. CDR3 size: 13 residues. V lost 5 bases and J lost 3, with 10 bases in between. CDR1 GTSNPN and CDR2 SVGIG come from the germline V gene (reference sequence). Full variable domain (rest looked up from reference TRBV30 and TRBJ1-4): SQTIHQWPATLVQPVGSPLSLECTVEGTSNPNLYWYRQAAGRGLQLLFYSVGIGQISSEVPQNLSASRPQDRQFILSSKKLLLSDSGFYLCAWQRAPNEKLFFGSGTQLSVL.

This rearrangement joins TRBV19 to TRBJ2-3; weak D call: TRBD2 (6 bases). CDR3 length: 15 residues. The germline V gene has CDR1 LNHDA and CDR2 SQIVND (reference sequence). Trimming removed 6 bases from V and 5 bases from J, with 18 bases in between. The CDR3, as DNA: TGTGCCAGTAGAGGTGGCAGGGAGGTCCGAGATACGCAGTATTTT. Translating gives CASRGGREVRDTQYF.

The chain links TRBV12-3 or TRBV12-4 to TRBJ1-1, with TRBD1 matching 9 bases. J gave up 6 bases and V 6 bases, and 8 bases lay outside the gene matches. This CDR3 comprises 14 residues. The CDR3 nucleotides read TGTGCCAGCAGAACGACAGGGGGGTACGCTGAAGCTTTCTTT. Residues: CASRTTGGYAEAFF.

This clonotype was observed many times. The J gene is TRBJ1-1, the V gene TRBV6-2 or TRBV6-3, with a weak D call TRBD1 (5 bases). V lost 6 bases, J lost 1 base, and 12 bases lay in between. This CDR3 comprises 14 residues. Germline CDR1 and CDR2: MNHEY and SVGEGT. The DNA for the CDR3 is TGTGCCAGCAGACCCACTGGGGGGAACACTGAAGCTTTCTTT. Encoded protein: CASRPTGGNTEAFF.

This clonotype occurred many times. The V gene is TRBV9, the J gene TRBJ2-7, with TRBD2 as a possible D gene (5 bases). Germline CDR1 reads SGDLS; CDR2 reads YYNGEE. Between the trimmed V and J ends, which lost 1 base and 1 base, there was a span of 12 bases. This CDR3 region has 15 residues. The CDR3 loop is CASSVYAGSSYEQYF. CDR3 nucleotides: TGTGCCAGCAGCGTATATGCGGGTTCGTCCTACGAGCAGTACTTC. The full variable domain, rest sourced from reference TRBV9 and TRBJ2-7, is DSGVTQTPKHLITATGQRVTLRCSPRSGDLSVYWYQQSLDQGLQFLIQYYNGEERAKGNILERFSAQQFPDLHSELNLSSLELGDSALYFCASSVYAGSSYEQYFGPGTRLTVT.